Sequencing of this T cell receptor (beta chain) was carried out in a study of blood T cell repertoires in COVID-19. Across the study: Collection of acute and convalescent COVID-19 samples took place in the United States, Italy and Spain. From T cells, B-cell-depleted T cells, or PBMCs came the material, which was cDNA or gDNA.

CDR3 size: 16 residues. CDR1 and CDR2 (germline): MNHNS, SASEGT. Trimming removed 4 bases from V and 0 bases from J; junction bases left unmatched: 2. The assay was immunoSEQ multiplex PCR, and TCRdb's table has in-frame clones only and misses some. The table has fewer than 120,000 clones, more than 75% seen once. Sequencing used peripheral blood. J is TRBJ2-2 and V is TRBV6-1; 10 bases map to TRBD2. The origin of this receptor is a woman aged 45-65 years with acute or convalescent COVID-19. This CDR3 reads CASSVLAGANTGELFF. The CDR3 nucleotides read TGTGCCAGCAGTGTTCTAGCGGGGGCGAACACCGGGGAGCTGTTTTTT.